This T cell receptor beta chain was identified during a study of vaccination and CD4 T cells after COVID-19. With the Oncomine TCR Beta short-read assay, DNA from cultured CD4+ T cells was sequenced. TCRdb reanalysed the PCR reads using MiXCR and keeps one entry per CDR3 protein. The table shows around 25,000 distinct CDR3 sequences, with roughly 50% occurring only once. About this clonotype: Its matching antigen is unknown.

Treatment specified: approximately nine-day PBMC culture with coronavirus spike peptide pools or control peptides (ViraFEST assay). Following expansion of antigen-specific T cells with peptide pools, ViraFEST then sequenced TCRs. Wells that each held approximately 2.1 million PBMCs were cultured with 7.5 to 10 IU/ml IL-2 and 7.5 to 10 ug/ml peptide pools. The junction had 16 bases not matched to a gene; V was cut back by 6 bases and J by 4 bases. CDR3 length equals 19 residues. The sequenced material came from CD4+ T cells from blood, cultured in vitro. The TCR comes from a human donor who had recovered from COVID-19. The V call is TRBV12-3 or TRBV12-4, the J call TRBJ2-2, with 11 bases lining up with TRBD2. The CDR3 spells CASRSRGLGLAGITGELFF. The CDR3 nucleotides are TGTGCCAGCAGGTCCAGGGGGTTAGGACTAGCGGGCATCACCGGGGAGCTGTTTTTT.